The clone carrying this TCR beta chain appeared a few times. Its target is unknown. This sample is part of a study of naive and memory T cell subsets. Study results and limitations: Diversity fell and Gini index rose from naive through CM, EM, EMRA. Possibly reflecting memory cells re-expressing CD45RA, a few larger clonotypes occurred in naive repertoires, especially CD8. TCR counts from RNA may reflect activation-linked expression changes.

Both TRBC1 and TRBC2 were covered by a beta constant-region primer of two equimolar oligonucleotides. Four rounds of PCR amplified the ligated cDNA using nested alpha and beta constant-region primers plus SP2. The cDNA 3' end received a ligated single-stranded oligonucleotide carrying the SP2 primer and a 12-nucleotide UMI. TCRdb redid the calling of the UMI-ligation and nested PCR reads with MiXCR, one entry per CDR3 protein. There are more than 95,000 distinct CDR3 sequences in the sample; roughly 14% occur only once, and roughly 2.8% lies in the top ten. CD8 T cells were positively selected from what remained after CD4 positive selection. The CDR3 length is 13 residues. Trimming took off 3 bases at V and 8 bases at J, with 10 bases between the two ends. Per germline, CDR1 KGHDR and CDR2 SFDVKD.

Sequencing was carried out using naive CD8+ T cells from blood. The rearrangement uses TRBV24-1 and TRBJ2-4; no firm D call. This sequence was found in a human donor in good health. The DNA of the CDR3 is TGTGCCACCAGTGATCCCTACACGGACATTCAGTACTTC. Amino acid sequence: CATSDPYTDIQYF.